The present T cell receptor beta chain was sequenced within a study of T cell clonotyping in hematopoietic cell transplantation. This clone occurred once. Time point specified: recipient sample about 28 days before transplant, after cytoreduction. TCRdb's table, derived via immunoSEQ multiplex PCR, lists solely in-frame clones and lacks some. The data contain 35,000 to 45,000 clones, 85% to 95% of them singletons. V was trimmed by 3 bases and J by 8 bases, leaving 8 bases between them. The CDR3 consists of 11 residues. The germline gives CDR1 SGDLS, CDR2 YYNGEE. The sequence was collected from a man aged 35 to 55 with chronic myeloid leukemia. Some clones in this sample may be carry-over from other donors' samples. Source: peripheral blood mononuclear cells, taken before stem cell transplant. The chain links TRBV9 to TRBJ1-2; D gene ambiguous. The CDR3 sequence: CASSGGFGYTF. In nucleotides, the CDR3 is TGTGCCAGCAGCGGAGGATTCGGCTACACCTTC.